These 15 T cell receptor beta chains came from one sample sequenced in a study of blood T cells in healthy people across ages. A sample-barcoded 5' primer and a J-beta primer mix were used in a second PCR of roughly 6 to 11 cycles. Each CDR3 protein gets one entry after TCRdb re-called the 5' RACE reads with MiXCR. The sample carries 650,000 to 950,000 distinct CDR3 sequences, 40% to 50% recorded once. The source material was blood. These TCRs come from a man aged 55 to 70 in good health.

CDR3 DNA: TGTGCCAGCAGTGAATGGGGGACCCCCAGAACTGAAGCTTTCTTT. It is translated as CASSEWGTPRTEAFF. The rearrangement joins TRBV6-1 to TRBJ1-1; TRBD1 might be the D (5 bases). V was clipped by 2 bases and J by 5 bases, with 15 bases between them. CDR1 is MNHNS, CDR2 SASEGT, per germline. The CDR3 is made up of 15 amino acids.

The J gene is TRBJ1-1, the V gene TRBV5-1; tentative D call: TRBD1 (5 bases). The CDR3 loop spans 14 amino acids. Germline V gene lookup returns CDR1 SGHRS and CDR2 YFSETQ. Trimming stripped 1 base from V and 4 bases from J, with 11 bases between. In nucleotides, the CDR3 is TGCGCCAGCAGCTTGTCCGTCGGGGGCACTGAAGCTTTCTTT. Its translation: CASSLSVGGTEAFF.

The CDR3, as DNA: TGCAGTGCTTCGACCTTCAGCTCCTACAATGAGCAGTTCTTC. Protein product: CSASTFSSYNEQFF. The chain uses TRBV20-1 and TRBJ2-1, with D unresolved. The germline gives CDR1 DFQATT, CDR2 SNEGSKA (reference sequence). The CDR3 totals 14 residues. V was cut by 5 bases and J by 0 bases, with 11 bases left in between.

CDR3 loop: CASSLDTYTLRGQYF. The CDR3 DNA reads as TGTGCCAGCAGCTTAGATACTTATACCCTGAGGGGGCAGTATTTT. The V gene is TRBV7-2, the J gene TRBJ2-3; D is perhaps TRBD1 or TRBD2 (5 bases each). V was clipped by 1 base and J by 11 bases, with 19 bases between them. Germline V CDR1 and CDR2: SGHTA, FQGNSA. This CDR3 has 15 amino acids. The whole variable domain, remainder taken from reference TRBV7-2 and TRBJ2-3, is GAGVSQSPSNKVTEKGKDVELRCDPISGHTALYWYRQSLGQGLEFLIYFQGNSAPDKSGLPSDRFSAERTGGSVSTLTIQRTQQEDSAVYLCASSLDTYTLRGQYFGPGTRLTVL.

The chain recombines TRBV5-1 with TRBJ2-3; TRBD2 agrees at 13 bases. V lost 0 bases to trimming and J lost 2 bases; unmatched junction nucleotides: 3. Germline loops: CDR1 SGHRS, CDR2 YFSETQ. The CDR3 spans 17 residues. This chain's CDR3 is CASSLGLAGGFTDTQYF. Here the CDR3 DNA reads TGCGCCAGCAGCTTGGGACTAGCGGGGGGATTCACAGATACGCAGTATTTT.

This clonotype was seen a few times. V is TRBV2 and J is TRBJ2-7; D remains unclear. Trimming cost V 6 bases and J 6 bases, with 12 bases left between them. The CDR3 has 12 residues. The germline CDR1 and CDR2 sequences are SNHLY and FYNNEI. The chain's CDR3 is CASRLEQSEQYF. Here the CDR3 DNA reads TGTGCCAGCAGACTTGAACAGTCCGAGCAGTACTTC.

The rearrangement joins TRBV25-1 to TRBJ2-1, with D possibly being TRBD1 (5 bases). V was cut by 10 bases and J by 0 bases, with 13 bases left in between. The CDR3 consists of 14 residues. Germline V gene data show CDR1 as MGHDK and CDR2 as SYGVNS. CDR3 region: CAISTGSSYNEQFF. CDR3 nucleotide sequence: TGTGCCATATCAACAGGTTCCTCCTACAATGAGCAGTTCTTC.

Comments on this clonotype: One base away lies a much larger clone, so this may be a sequencing read error. The rearrangement joins TRBV7-2 to TRBJ2-3; perhaps TRBD2 as D (5 bases). Germline CDR1 is SGHTA and CDR2 is FQGNSA. The CDR3 has 14 amino acids. The CDR3 DNA reads TGTGCCGGCAGCTTAAGAGGGAGCACAGATACGCAGTATTTT. The encoded protein is CAGSLRGSTDTQYF.

This clonotype was detected only a few times. This chain uses TRBV6-2 or TRBV6-3 with TRBJ2-1, with a weak D call TRBD2 (7 bases). The V gene lost 5 bases and the J gene lost 0 bases, with 20 bases spanning the gap. The V gene's germline CDR1 is MNHEY and CDR2 SVGEGT. The CDR3 totals 18 residues. As DNA, the CDR3 is TGTGCCAGCAGTGGCCTAGGGGGAGCGGGGATCTCCTACAATGAGCAGTTCTTC. Translating it yields CASSGLGGAGISYNEQFF.

About this clonotype itself: One end of the junction is discordant with germline, which a read error may explain. V usage is TRBV3-1 and J usage is TRBJ2-3; a possible D gene is TRBD1 (5 bases). There are 12 residues in the CDR3. Per the germline V gene, CDR1 is LGHDT and CDR2 is YNNKEL (reference sequence). CDR3 sequence: CASSRDSYTRYF. For the CDR3, the DNA is TGTGCCAGCAGCCGCGACAGTTATACGCGGTATTTT.

This chain connects TRBV7-9 to TRBJ1-4; D is unclear. The CDR3 totals 14 residues. V was pared by 3 bases and J by 6 bases, with 11 bases between. The germline CDR1 and CDR2 sequences are SEHNR and FQNEAQ (reference sequence). The CDR3 protein is CASSFAVGDEKLFF. The CDR3 DNA is TGTGCCAGCAGCTTCGCAGTTGGCGATGAAAAACTGTTTTTT.

Comment on this clonotype: This may be a read error, as it is one base from a much larger clone. The chain is built from TRBV2 and TRBJ2-5, with a possible D match to TRBD1 (5 bases). The J call may be in error: the DNA end matches TRBJ2-7 better. The CDR3 loop spans 12 amino acids. Germline lookup yields CDR1 SNHLY and CDR2 FYNNEI. CDR3 sequence (DNA): TGTGCCAGCAGGGAAGGGGCCTACGAGCAGTACTTC. Its protein product is CASREGAYEQYF.

About this clonotype itself: The junction does not match germline at one end; this may be a read error. V gene TRBV6-5 combines with J gene TRBJ2-5; D is perhaps TRBD2 (7 bases). CDR1 and CDR2 (germline): MNHEY, SVGAGI. The CDR3 extends over 14 amino acids. Here the CDR3 DNA reads TGTGTCAGCAGTTACGGGGTCGCGGGGGCCACCCAGTACTTC. This codes for CVSSYGVAGATQYF.

The chain has TRBV6-6 and TRBJ1-2; D is undetermined. The CDR3 totals 12 residues. Trimming removed 0 bases at V and 8 bases at J, with 7 bases between. Germline CDR1 MNHNY, CDR2 SVGAGI (reference sequence). For the CDR3, the DNA is TGTGCCAGCAGTTACTCAAATCAGGGCTACACCTTC. Protein: CASSYSNQGYTF.

Here the CDR3 reads CASSVDGAGVDTQYF. CDR3 DNA sequence: TGTGCCAGCAGCGTAGACGGAGCGGGGGTAGATACGCAGTATTTT. This chain connects TRBV9 to TRBJ2-3, with 8 positions matching TRBD2. With 0 bases clipped from V and 5 bases from J, the junction kept 5 bases outside the gene matches. Germline CDR1 and CDR2: SGDLS and YYNGEE. CDR3 length: 15 amino acids.